This paragraph covers one T cell receptor beta chain sequence. Alongside a J-beta primer mix, a sample-barcoded 5' primer served in a second PCR lasting about 7 to 11 cycles. TCRdb used MiXCR to reprocess the 5' RACE reads, holding one entry per CDR3 protein. The sample carries roughly 730,000 distinct CDR3 sequences, around 50% recorded once. This record belongs to a study of blood T cells in healthy people across ages. Trimming pared 2 bases from V and 14 bases from J, leaving 25 bases between. This CDR3 is 16 amino acids long. Germline V lookup: CDR1 SGHTA, CDR2 FQGNSA. Every donor provided roughly 10 milliliters of peripheral blood.

This receptor was obtained from a man aged 40-49 years in good health. The sample was blood. This chain uses TRBV7-2 with TRBJ2-4; D unclear. The chain's CDR3 is CASSLTVGLNSPQKYF. Here the CDR3 DNA reads TGTGCCAGCAGCTTAACTGTAGGGTTAAACAGTCCCCAGAAGTACTTC.